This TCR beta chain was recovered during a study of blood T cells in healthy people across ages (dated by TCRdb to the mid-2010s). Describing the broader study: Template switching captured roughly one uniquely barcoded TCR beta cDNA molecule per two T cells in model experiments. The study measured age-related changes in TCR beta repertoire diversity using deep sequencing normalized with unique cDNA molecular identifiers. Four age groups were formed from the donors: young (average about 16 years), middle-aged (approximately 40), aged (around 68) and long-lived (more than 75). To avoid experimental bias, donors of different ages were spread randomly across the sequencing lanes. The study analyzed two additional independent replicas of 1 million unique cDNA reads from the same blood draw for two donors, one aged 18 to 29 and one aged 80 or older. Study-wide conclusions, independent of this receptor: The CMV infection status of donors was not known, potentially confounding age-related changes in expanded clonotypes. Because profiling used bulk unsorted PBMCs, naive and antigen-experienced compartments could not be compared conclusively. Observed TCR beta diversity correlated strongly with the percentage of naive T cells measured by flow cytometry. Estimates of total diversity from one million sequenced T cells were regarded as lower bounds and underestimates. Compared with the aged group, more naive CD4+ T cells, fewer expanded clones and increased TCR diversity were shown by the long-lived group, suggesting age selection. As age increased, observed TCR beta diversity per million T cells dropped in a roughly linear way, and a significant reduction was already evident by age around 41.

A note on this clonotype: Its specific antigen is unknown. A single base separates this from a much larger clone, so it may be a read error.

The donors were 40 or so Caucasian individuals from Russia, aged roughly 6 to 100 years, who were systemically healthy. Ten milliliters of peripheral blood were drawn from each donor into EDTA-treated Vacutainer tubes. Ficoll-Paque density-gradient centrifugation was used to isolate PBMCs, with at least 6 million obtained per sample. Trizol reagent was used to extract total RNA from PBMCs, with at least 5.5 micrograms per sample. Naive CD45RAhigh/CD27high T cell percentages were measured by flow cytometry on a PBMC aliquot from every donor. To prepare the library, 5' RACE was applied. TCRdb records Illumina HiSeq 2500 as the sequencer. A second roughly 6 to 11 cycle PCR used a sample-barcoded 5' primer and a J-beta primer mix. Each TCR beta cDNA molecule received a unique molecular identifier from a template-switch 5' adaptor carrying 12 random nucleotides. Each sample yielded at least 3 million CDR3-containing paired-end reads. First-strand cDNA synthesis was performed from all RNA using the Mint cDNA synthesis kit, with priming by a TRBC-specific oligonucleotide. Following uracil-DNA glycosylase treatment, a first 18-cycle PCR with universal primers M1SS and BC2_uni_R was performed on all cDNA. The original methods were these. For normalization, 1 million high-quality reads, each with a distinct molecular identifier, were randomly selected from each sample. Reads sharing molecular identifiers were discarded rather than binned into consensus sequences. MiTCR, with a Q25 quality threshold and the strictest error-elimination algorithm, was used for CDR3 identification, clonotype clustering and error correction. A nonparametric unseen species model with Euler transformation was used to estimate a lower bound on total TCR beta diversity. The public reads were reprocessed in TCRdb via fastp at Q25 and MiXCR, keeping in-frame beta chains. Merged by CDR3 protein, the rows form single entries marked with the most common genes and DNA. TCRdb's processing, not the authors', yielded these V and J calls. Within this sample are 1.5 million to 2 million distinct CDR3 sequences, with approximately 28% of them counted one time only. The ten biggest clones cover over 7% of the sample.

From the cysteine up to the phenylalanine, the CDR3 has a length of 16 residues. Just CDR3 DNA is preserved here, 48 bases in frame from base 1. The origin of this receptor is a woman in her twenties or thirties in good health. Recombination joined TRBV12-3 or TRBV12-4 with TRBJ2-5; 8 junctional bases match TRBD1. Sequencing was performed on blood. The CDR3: CASGLGTGGLQETQYF. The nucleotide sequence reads TGTGCCAGCGGTTTAGGAACAGGGGGTCTTCAAGAGACCCAGTACTTC.